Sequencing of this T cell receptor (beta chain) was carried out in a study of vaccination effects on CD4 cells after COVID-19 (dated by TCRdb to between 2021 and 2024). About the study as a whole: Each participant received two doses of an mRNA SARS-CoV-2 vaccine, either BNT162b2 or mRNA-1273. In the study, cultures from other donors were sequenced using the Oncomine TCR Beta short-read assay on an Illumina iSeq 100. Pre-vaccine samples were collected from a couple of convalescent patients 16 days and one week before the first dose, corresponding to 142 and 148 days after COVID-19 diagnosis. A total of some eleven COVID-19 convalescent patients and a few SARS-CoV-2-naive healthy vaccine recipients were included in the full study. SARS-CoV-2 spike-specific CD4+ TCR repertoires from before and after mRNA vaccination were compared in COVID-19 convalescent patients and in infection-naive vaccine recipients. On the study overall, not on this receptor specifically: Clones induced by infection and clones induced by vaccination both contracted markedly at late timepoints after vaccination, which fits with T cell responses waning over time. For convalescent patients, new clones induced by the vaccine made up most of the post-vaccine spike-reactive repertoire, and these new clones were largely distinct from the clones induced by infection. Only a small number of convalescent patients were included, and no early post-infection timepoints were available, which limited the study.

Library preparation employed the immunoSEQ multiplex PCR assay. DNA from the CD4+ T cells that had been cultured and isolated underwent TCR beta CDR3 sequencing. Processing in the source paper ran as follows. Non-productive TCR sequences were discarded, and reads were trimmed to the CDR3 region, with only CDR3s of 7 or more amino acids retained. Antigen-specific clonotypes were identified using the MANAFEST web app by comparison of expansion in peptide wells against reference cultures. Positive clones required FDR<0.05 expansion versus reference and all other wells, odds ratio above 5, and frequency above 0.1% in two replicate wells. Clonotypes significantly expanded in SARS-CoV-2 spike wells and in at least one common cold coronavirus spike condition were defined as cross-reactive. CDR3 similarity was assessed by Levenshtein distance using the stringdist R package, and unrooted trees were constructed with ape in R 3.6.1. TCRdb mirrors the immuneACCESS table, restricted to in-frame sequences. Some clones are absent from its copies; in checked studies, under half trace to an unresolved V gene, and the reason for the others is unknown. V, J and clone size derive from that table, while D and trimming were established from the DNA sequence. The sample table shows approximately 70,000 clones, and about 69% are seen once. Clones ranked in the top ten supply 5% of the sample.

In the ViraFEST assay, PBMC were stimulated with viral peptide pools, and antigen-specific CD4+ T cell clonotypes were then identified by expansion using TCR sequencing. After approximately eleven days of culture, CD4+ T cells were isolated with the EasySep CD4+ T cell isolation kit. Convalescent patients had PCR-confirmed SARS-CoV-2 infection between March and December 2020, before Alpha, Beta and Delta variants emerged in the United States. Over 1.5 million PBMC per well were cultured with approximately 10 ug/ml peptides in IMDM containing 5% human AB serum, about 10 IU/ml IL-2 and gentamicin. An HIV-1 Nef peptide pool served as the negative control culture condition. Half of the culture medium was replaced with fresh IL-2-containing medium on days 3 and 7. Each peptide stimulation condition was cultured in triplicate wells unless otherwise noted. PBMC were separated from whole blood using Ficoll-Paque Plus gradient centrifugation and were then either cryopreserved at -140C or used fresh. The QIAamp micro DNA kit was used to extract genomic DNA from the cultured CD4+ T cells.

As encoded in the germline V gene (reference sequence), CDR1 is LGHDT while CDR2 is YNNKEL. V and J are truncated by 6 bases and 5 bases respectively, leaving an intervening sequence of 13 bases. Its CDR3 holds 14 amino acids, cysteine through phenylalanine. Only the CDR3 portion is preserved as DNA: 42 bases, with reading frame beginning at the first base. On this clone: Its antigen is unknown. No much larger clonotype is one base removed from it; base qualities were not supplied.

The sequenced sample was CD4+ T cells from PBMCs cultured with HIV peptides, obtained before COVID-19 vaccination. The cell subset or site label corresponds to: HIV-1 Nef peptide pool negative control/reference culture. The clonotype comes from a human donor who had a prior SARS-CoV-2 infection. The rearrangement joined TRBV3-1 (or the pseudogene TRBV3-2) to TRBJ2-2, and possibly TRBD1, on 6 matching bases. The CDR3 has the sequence CASRQYRETGELFF. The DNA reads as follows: TGTGCCAGCAGGCAATACAGGGAAACCGGGGAGCTGTTTTTT.